The next 22 T cell receptor beta chains were all read from a single sample in a study of tumor-infiltrating lymphocytes in primary liver carcinoma. It was from roughly 20-30 mg of unsorted bulk tissue that RNA and DNA were co-extracted. A constant-region primer primed TCR beta cDNA synthesis from about 490 ng of total RNA. ARM-PCR was slightly modified, and three nested multiplex PCR rounds with it gave rise to the TCR beta libraries. Primers for the first two PCR rounds were TRBV1-TRBV30 forward primers and a C-beta reverse primer (roughly 10 cycles per round). A single record per CDR3 protein comes from TCRdb applying MiXCR to the multiplex PCR reads. The table has over 100,000 distinct CDR3 sequences, less than 75% seen once. Sequenced: tumor-adjacent normal liver tissue. The receptors were sampled from a woman aged 55-75 years with primary liver carcinoma and hepatitis B virus infection.

Comment on this clonotype: It may be a read error: a sequence one base away is much more abundant. This CDR3 is missing its conserved last phenylalanine or tryptophan, likely due to a read error. The rearrangement joins TRBV28 to TRBJ2-5; 9 bases are shared with TRBD1. The ends lost 9 bases at V and 3 bases at J; junction bases unmatched: 5. CDR1 and CDR2 from the germline V gene are MDHEN and SYDVKM. CDR3 length equals 13 residues. The CDR3 DNA sequence: TGTGCCAGTCGACAGGGGGGGAAAGAGACCCAGTACATC. It yields the protein CASRQGGKETQYI.

CDR3 loop: CASSPLASGRGDTQYF. The CDR3 nucleotides are TGTGCCAGCAGTCCCCTCGCCAGCGGGAGAGGGGATACGCAGTATTTT. The V call is TRBV12-3 or TRBV12-4, the J call TRBJ2-3; 8 positions agree with TRBD2. Unmatched junction bases numbered 13, after V lost 5 bases and J lost 6 bases. This CDR3 has 16 residues.

In the case of this clonotype: The CDR3 does not close with the conserved phenylalanine or tryptophan, likely indicating a read error. It is unclear where the CDR3 begins or ends on the DNA, so no DNA is shown, and the CDR3 is as TCRdb lists it. This chain joins TRBV11-2 and TRBJ2-7; the DNA was not compared with TRBD1, the D call given in the table. The CDR3 is made up of 11 amino acids, end residues included. Germline lookup yields CDR1 SGHAT and CDR2 FQNNGV. CDR3 region: CASTSASPLEY.

Note on this clonotype: At one end, the junction sequence differs from germline, possibly due to a read error. The V and J genes are TRBV29-1 and TRBJ2-1, with unresolved D. The CDR3 totals 12 residues. Germline CDR1 and CDR2: SQVTM and ANQGSEA. CDR3 nucleotide sequence: TGCCGCGTACAAGACTCCTACAATGAGCAGCTCTTC. Its protein is CRVQDSYNEQLF.

This chain connects TRBV28 to TRBJ1-5; D not certain. The CDR3 spans 14 residues. The germline V gene encodes CDR1 MDHEN and CDR2 SYDVKM. V shed 3 bases and J shed 1 base, with 7 bases lying between them. The CDR3 loop is CASSFGQSNQPQHF. In nucleotides, the CDR3 is TGTGCCAGCAGTTTCGGGCAGAGCAATCAGCCCCAGCATTTT.

The V gene is TRBV18, the J gene TRBJ1-1; no firm D call. Trimming cost V 2 bases and J 5 bases, with 12 bases left between them. Germline CDR1 and CDR2: KGHSH and LQKENI. CDR3 length: 14 residues. The CDR3 loop is CASSPYSQGTEAFF. The CDR3, as DNA: TGTGCCAGCTCACCATATTCCCAAGGGACTGAAGCTTTCTTT.

This clonotype came up many times. V is TRBV29-1 and J is TRBJ2-7, with 10 positions matching TRBD1. Germline V gene data show CDR1 as SQVTM and CDR2 as ANQGSEA. CDR3 length equals 13 residues. With V trimmed by 3 bases and J by 9 bases, 8 bases remained unmatched. The CDR3 DNA reads TGCAGCGTTGATGACGGGACAGGGGCCAGGCAGTACTTC. This translates into CSVDDGTGARQYF.

This clonotype was counted at least ten times. The gene calls are TRBV6-2 or TRBV6-3 and TRBJ1-1, with D tentatively TRBD1 (5 bases). Germline CDR1 and CDR2: MNHEY and SVGEGT. CDR3 length: 18 residues. Trimming pared 2 bases from V and 1 base from J, leaving 20 bases between. CDR3 sequence reads: CASSYLWPGATGNTEAFF. In DNA, the CDR3 is TGTGCCAGCAGTTACCTTTGGCCCGGGGCGACTGGGAACACTGAAGCTTTCTTT.

On this clonotype itself: A read error may produce the germline difference seen at one junction end. The chain joins TRBV5-4 to TRBJ1-1; a possible D gene is TRBD1 (5 bases). The CDR3 is made up of 12 amino acids. The V gene's germline CDR1 is SGHNT and CDR2 YYREEE (reference sequence). The CDR3 spells CASSWGNIEALF. In DNA form, the CDR3 reads TGTGCCAGCAGCTGGGGCAACATTGAAGCTCTCTTT.

A word on this clonotype: The junction departs from the called germline gene at one end, perhaps through a read error. The chain employs TRBV6-5 and TRBJ2-1; the D gene is possibly TRBD2 (5 bases). The CDR3 consists of 14 residues. Germline CDR1 MNHEY, CDR2 SVGAGI. The CDR3 region is CASSYSPSTNERIF. The DNA of the CDR3 is TGTGCCAGCAGTTACTCCCCTAGCACTAATGAGCGGATCTTC.

For this clonotype: Relative to the germline gene, one junction end is altered; a read error may explain this. The chain joins TRBV11-2 to TRBJ2-4; D is unclear. Germline assignment: CDR1 SGHAT and CDR2 FQNNGV. The CDR3 runs 15 residues. In DNA, the CDR3 is TGTGCCATCAGCTCCCCCTTACGGACCAAAAACATTCAATACTTC. Amino acid sequence: CAISSPLRTKNIQYF.

Note on this clonotype: This likely comes from a read error, as the CDR3 has no conserved phenylalanine or tryptophan at its end. The chain employs TRBV5-6 and TRBJ2-1; a possible D gene is TRBD2 (6 bases). This CDR3 spans 15 amino acids. CDR1 is SGHDT, CDR2 YYEEEE, per germline. The chain's CDR3 is CTSSLRRDGDNEQFS. The CDR3 region has the DNA TGTACCAGCAGCTTGAGGCGGGATGGGGACAATGAGCAGTTCTCC.

To note about this clonotype: The conserved final phenylalanine or tryptophan is absent from the CDR3, which likely points to a read error. The chain joins TRBV5-1 to TRBJ2-3, with D possibly TRBD2 on 6 matching bases. This CDR3 spans 14 amino acids. The germline CDR1 and CDR2 sequences are SGHRS and YFSETQ. CDR3 amino acids: CASSLGGATDTQYI. CDR3 coding DNA: TGCGCCAGTAGCTTGGGGGGTGCCACAGATACGCAGTATATT.

Turning to this clonotype: Relative to the germline gene, one junction end is altered; a read error may explain this. This chain joins TRBV28 and TRBJ2-1, with D tentatively TRBD1 or TRBD2 (5 bases each). Germline CDR1 MDHEN, CDR2 SYDVKM. The CDR3 sequence is 18 residues long. CDR3 in amino acids: CASSSPTGFADTYNKQFF. CDR3 DNA sequence: TGTGCCAGCAGTTCCCCGACGGGGTTTGCGGACACCTACAATAAGCAGTTCTTC.

This clonotype appeared a few times. V and J are TRBV7-3 and TRBJ2-7; D is possibly TRBD2 (5 bases). CDR3 length: 16 amino acids. Germline assignment: CDR1 SGHTA and CDR2 FQGTGA. The V gene lost 4 bases and the J gene lost 4 bases, with 20 bases spanning the gap. CDR3 in DNA: TGTGCCAGCAGCTCACCTTACGAGCGGACTCGATACGAGCAGTACTTC. Translation: CASSSPYERTRYEQYF.

This clonotype is medium-sized in the sample. The chain is built from TRBV6-5 and TRBJ1-4; D might be TRBD1 (6 bases). The germline V and J ends were trimmed by 4 bases and 0 bases, with 6 bases remaining between them. From germline, CDR1 is MNHEY and CDR2 SVGAGI. CDR3 size: 14 residues. The CDR3 loop is CASSWTATNEKLFF. In DNA form, the CDR3 reads TGTGCCAGCAGTTGGACAGCAACTAATGAAAAACTGTTTTTT.

For this clonotype: Given the absence of the conserved phenylalanine or tryptophan at the CDR3 end, a read error is likely. This chain uses TRBV12-3 or TRBV12-4 with TRBJ2-1; maybe TRBD2 (5 bases). This CDR3 spans 11 amino acids. V was shortened by 4 bases and J by 13 bases, with 11 bases between the two germline ends. For the CDR3, the DNA is TGTGCCAGCAGTTGGGGTAGGACTCAGTTCTTG. It specifies CASSWGRTQFL.

The chain combines TRBV11-2 with TRBJ2-7; 9 bases match TRBD2. The CDR3 runs to 15 residues. Per the germline V gene, CDR1 is SGHAT and CDR2 is FQNNGV. V lost 0 bases to trimming and J lost 5 bases; unmatched junction nucleotides: 5. The CDR3 loop is CASSLDTSGWNEQYF. CDR3 in DNA: TGTGCCAGCAGCTTAGACACTAGCGGGTGGAACGAGCAGTACTTC.

The chain carries TRBV11-2 and TRBJ2-2, with D hard to call. The ends were cut back, 0 bases at V and 10 bases at J, with 9 bases in the middle. CDR1 SGHAT and CDR2 FQNNGV come from the germline V gene. The CDR3 contains 13 residues. This CDR3 reads CASSLDSTVELFF. CDR3 in DNA: TGTGCCAGCAGCTTAGATAGTACGGTGGAGCTGTTTTTT.

V is TRBV29-1 and J is TRBJ2-4; TRBD2 aligns across 12 bases. This CDR3 contains 14 residues. The germline gives CDR1 SQVTM, CDR2 ANQGSEA. J was trimmed by 5 bases and V by 7 bases; bases with no gene match: 6. DNA for the CDR3: TGCAGCGAGGTGGGACTAGCGGGCCAAAACATTCAGTACTTC. It yields the protein CSEVGLAGQNIQYF.

This clonotype is large. This chain links TRBV11-1 with TRBJ2-2; D ambiguous. This CDR3 is built from 14 residues. With 6 bases removed from V and 3 bases from J, the gap between germline ends came to 11 bases. The V gene's germline CDR1 is SGHAT and CDR2 FQDESV (reference sequence). The CDR3 loop is CASRPSLDTGELFF. The CDR3 nucleotides read TGTGCCAGCAGACCGAGCCTTGACACCGGGGAGCTGTTTTTT.

On this clonotype: An end of the junction does not agree with germline; a read error may underlie this. This chain uses TRBV18 with TRBJ1-2; no clear D. This CDR3 comprises 12 residues. Germline values: CDR1 KGHSH, CDR2 LQKENI. The CDR3, as DNA: TGTACCAGCTCACTAGATTCGGGTGGCTACACCTTC. Encoded protein: CTSSLDSGGYTF.